One sample yielded the 21 T cell receptor beta chains listed below, sequenced in a study of T cell responses to AZD1222 COVID-19 vaccine. The protocol was immunoSEQ multiplex PCR, while the TCRdb copy is restricted to in-frame clones and leaves out a portion. This table has 130,000 to 150,000 clones, 92% appearing once. The starting material was peripheral blood, obtained on day 0 of AZD1222 vaccination. The receptors shown here come from an adult in good health.

This clone was observed a single time. The chain links TRBV29-1 to TRBJ2-6; 7 nucleotides line up with TRBD1. With 4 bases clipped from V and 0 bases from J, the junction kept 3 bases outside the gene matches. This CDR3 has 15 residues. CDR1 and CDR2 (germline): SQVTM, ANQGSEA. CDR3 residues: CSVAKGASGANVLTF. The CDR3 DNA reads TGCAGCGTTGCGAAGGGGGCCTCTGGGGCCAACGTCCTGACTTTC. The whole variable domain, filled in from reference TRBV29-1 and TRBJ2-6, reads SAVISQKPSRDICQRGTSLTIQCQVDSQVTMMFWYRQQPGQSLTLIATANQGSEATYESGFVIDKFPISRPNLTFSTLTVSNMSPEDSSIYLCSVAKGASGANVLTFGAGSRLTVL.

The chain has TRBV5-1 and TRBJ1-1; D not certain. Germline V gene data show CDR1 as SGHRS and CDR2 as YFSETQ. The CDR3 covers 14 residues. Trimming pared 2 bases from V and 5 bases from J, leaving 13 bases between. CDR3 amino acids: CASSFGPRGTEAFF. CDR3 nucleotides: TGCGCCAGCAGCTTTGGACCCCGAGGGACTGAAGCTTTCTTT. The full variable domain, with the rest looked up from reference TRBV5-1 and TRBJ1-1, is KAGVTQTPRYLIKTRGQQVTLSCSPISGHRSVSWYQQTPGQGLQFLFEYFSETQRNKGNFPGRFSGRQFSNSRSEMNVSTLELGDSALYLCASSFGPRGTEAFFGQGTRLTVV.

This rearrangement joins TRBV28 to TRBJ2-2, with D possibly matching TRBD2 (6 bases). V lost 5 bases to trimming and J lost 2 bases, with 18 bases between them. Germline values: CDR1 MDHEN, CDR2 SYDVKM. The CDR3 runs 17 residues. The CDR3 here is CASSPPVGRGNTGELFF. CDR3 in DNA: TGTGCCAGCAGTCCCCCCGTTGGGCGGGGCAACACCGGGGAGCTGTTTTTT.

V usage is TRBV7-8 and J usage is TRBJ1-3; D remains ambiguous. The germline V gene has CDR1 SGHVS and CDR2 FQNEAQ. This CDR3 is 15 amino acids long. Deletions cut 1 base from V and 1 base from J, with 8 bases between. The CDR3 protein is CASSLGRLSGNTIYF. CDR3 bases: TGTGCCAGCAGCTTAGGTCGTTTATCTGGAAACACCATATATTTT.

The V call is TRBV28, the J call TRBJ1-1; TRBD1 is a possible D gene (6 bases). The CDR3 is made up of 15 amino acids. The germline V gene has CDR1 MDHEN and CDR2 SYDVKM. The ends were cut back, 0 bases at V and 1 base at J, with 9 bases in the middle. The CDR3 spells CASSLWLTGNTEAFF. CDR3 DNA sequence: TGTGCCAGCAGTTTATGGCTGACAGGGAACACTGAAGCTTTCTTT. Supplemented by reference TRBV28 and TRBJ1-1, the full variable domain reads DVKVTQSSRYLVKRTGEKVFLECVQDMDHENMFWYRQDPGLGLRLIYFSYDVKMKEKGDIPEGYSVSREKKERFSLILESASTNQTSMYLCASSLWLTGNTEAFFGQGTRLTVV.

Worth noting for this clone: One end of the junction does not line up with germline, which may come from a read error. This rearrangement joins TRBV7-7 to TRBJ2-2; 7 nucleotides agree with TRBD2. The CDR3 is 15 residues long. Germline V gives CDR1 SSHAT, CDR2 FNYEAQ (reference sequence). DNA for the CDR3: TGTGCTAGCAGCTTATCGGGAGGCTTCGCCGGGGAGCTGTTTTTT. This gives the protein CASSLSGGFAGELFF.

This chain uses TRBV9 with TRBJ1-4; D ambiguous. The CDR3 covers 17 residues. CDR1 is SGDLS, CDR2 YYNGEE, per germline. The V and J ends lost 4 bases and 1 base respectively, with 17 bases between them. CDR3 region: CASSSPLGGGTNEKLFF. CDR3 bases: TGTGCCAGCAGCTCCCCCTTGGGAGGAGGAACTAATGAAAAACTGTTTTTT.

The V gene is TRBV3-1 (or the pseudogene TRBV3-2), the J gene TRBJ1-4; D gene unclear. The CDR3 is 14 residues long. V lost 0 bases, J lost 5 bases, and 7 bases lay in between. CDR1 is LGHDT, CDR2 YNNKEL, per germline (reference sequence). CDR3 sequence: CASSQDAINEKLFF. CDR3 DNA: TGTGCCAGCAGCCAAGATGCTATCAATGAAAAACTGTTTTTT.

The chain couples TRBV5-6 to TRBJ2-3; D unclear. The V end lost 0 bases, the J end lost 2 bases, and 4 bases lay between the germline ends. The CDR3 is 13 residues long. The germline V gene has CDR1 SGHDT and CDR2 YYEEEE. The CDR3 DNA reads TGTGCCAGCAGCTTGGAGCCCACAGATACGCAGTATTTT. Its translation is CASSLEPTDTQYF.

V gene TRBV18 combines with J gene TRBJ1-5; 9 positions match TRBD1. The CDR3 spans 16 residues. V trimming: 0 bases; J trimming: 4 bases; junction bases outside the gene matches: 4. Germline V CDR1 and CDR2: KGHSH, LQKENI. As DNA, the CDR3 is TGTGCCAGCTCACCACCGGGACAGGGAGAGAATCAGCCCCAGCATTTT. Its protein product is CASSPPGQGENQPQHF.

A single count supports this clone. The chain combines TRBV18 with TRBJ2-7; no firm D call. CDR3 length: 13 residues. Germline CDR1 KGHSH, CDR2 LQKENI. Trimming left V 2 bases short and J 4 bases short, with 9 bases between. The CDR3 spells CASSPTVGYEQYF. Written as DNA, the CDR3 is TGTGCCAGCTCACCAACTGTCGGGTACGAGCAGTACTTC.

The V call is TRBV7-9, the J call TRBJ2-3; maybe TRBD2 (6 bases). Germline CDR1 is SEHNR and CDR2 is FQNEAQ (reference sequence). V was shortened by 5 bases and J by 4 bases, with 10 bases between the two germline ends. The length of the CDR3 is 13 residues. The chain's CDR3 is CASSRGEADTQYF. CDR3 nucleotide sequence: TGTGCCAGCAGCCGTGGGGAGGCAGATACGCAGTATTTT.

The chain carries TRBV4-1 and TRBJ2-1; 7 bases line up with TRBD2. V was clipped by 0 bases and J by 7 bases; unmatched bases: 12. Germline CDR1 MGHRA, CDR2 YSYEKL. There are 17 residues in the CDR3. This CDR3 reads CASSQDRLRTSRNEQFF. The CDR3 DNA is TGCGCCAGCAGCCAAGATAGGTTGAGGACTAGTCGTAATGAGCAGTTCTTC.

This chain connects TRBV11-3 to TRBJ2-5, with D uncertain. This CDR3 contains 13 residues. The V end was cut by 1 base, the J end by 5 bases, with 8 bases between. Germline values: CDR1 SGHNT, CDR2 YENEEA. The DNA of the CDR3 is TGTGCCAGCAGCTTAGTGGCGTGGGAGACCCAGTACTTC. Translating gives CASSLVAWETQYF.

This sequence joins TRBV5-1 and TRBJ2-1; 11 bases fit TRBD2. After removal of 4 bases from V and 2 bases from J, the junction contained 5 bases not matched to a gene. CDR1 is SGHRS, CDR2 YFSETQ, per germline. The CDR3 totals 16 residues. CDR3: CASSVGSGRAYNEQFF. CDR3 DNA: TGCGCCAGCAGCGTGGGTAGCGGGAGGGCCTACAATGAGCAGTTCTTC.

The V and J genes are TRBV3-1 (or the pseudogene TRBV3-2) and TRBJ1-1; D unclear. Germline V lookup: CDR1 LGHDT, CDR2 YNNKEL (reference sequence). The CDR3 loop spans 13 amino acids. V was cut by 4 bases and J by 0 bases, with 6 bases left in between. The CDR3 DNA reads as TGTGCCAGCAGCCTAACGATGAACACTGAAGCTTTCTTT. Translated: CASSLTMNTEAFF.

The rearrangement uses TRBV6-5 and TRBJ2-1; the D gene is possibly TRBD2 (5 bases). V lost 8 bases and J 4 bases, leaving 12 bases between the germline ends. From germline, CDR1 is MNHEY and CDR2 SVGAGI. This CDR3 has 13 amino acids. CDR3 nucleotide sequence: TGTGCCAGCGGAGCCCCGGGGTACAATGAGCAGTTCTTC. Translating it yields CASGAPGYNEQFF.

In its sample, this clone was seen once. J is TRBJ1-1 and V is TRBV29-1; the D gene is possibly TRBD1 (6 bases). Germline CDR1 is SQVTM and CDR2 is ANQGSEA. V was shortened by 3 bases and J by 1 base, with 9 bases between the two germline ends. The CDR3 is 13 residues long. The CDR3 coding sequence is TGCAGCGTTGAGAGGACAGAGAACACTGAAGCTTTCTTT. It encodes CSVERTENTEAFF.

This clone was seen a single time. This rearrangement joins TRBV12-3 or TRBV12-4 to TRBJ2-4; D possibly corresponds to TRBD2 (5 bases). Trimming stripped 3 bases from V and 6 bases from J, with 6 bases between. This CDR3 comprises 12 residues. The chain's CDR3 is CASSLAGNIQYF. The CDR3 nucleotides are TGTGCCAGCAGTTTGGCGGGAAACATTCAGTACTTC.

A single count supports this clone. J is TRBJ1-5 and V is TRBV6-5; 7 nucleotides agree with TRBD1. V shed 5 bases, J shed 3 bases, and the junction held 7 bases outside the gene matches. Germline CDR1 is MNHEY and CDR2 is SVGAGI. This CDR3 region has 15 residues. The CDR3 reads CASSRTGAYNQPQHF. The CDR3 coding sequence is TGTGCCAGCAGTCGGACAGGCGCTTACAATCAGCCCCAGCATTTT.

The V and J genes are TRBV5-1 and TRBJ2-7, with 7 bases matching TRBD1. J lost 2 bases, V lost 0 bases, and 5 bases had no gene match. In germline, CDR1 is SGHRS, CDR2 YFSETQ. The CDR3 covers 15 residues. The CDR3 spells CASSLGGTDTYEQYF. CDR3 bases: TGCGCCAGCAGCTTGGGGGGGACAGATACCTACGAGCAGTACTTC.